This section outlines one TCR beta chain sequence together with its context. Antigen unknown. The source of the sample is a study of T-cell reconstitution after alpha-beta-depleted transplantation in children. The TCRbeta library incorporated unique molecular identifiers. In TCRdb, the PCR reads were re-called with MiXCR into one record per CDR3 protein. In the table there are more than 100,000 distinct CDR3 sequences, roughly 24% of which are singletons. CDR1 and CDR2 from the germline V gene are SGDLS and YYNGEE. V gave up 3 bases and J gave up 3 bases; unmatched junction bases: 7. The CDR3 contains 15 residues. General study points: As was reported, about two months after transplant, alpha-beta T cells came from several hundred expanded graft clones.

Sequenced here: PBMCs, mostly from graft donor cells, sampled 180 days after TCRalphabeta/CD19-depleted stem cell transplant. The V and J genes are TRBV9 and TRBJ2-7, with 9 bases identical to TRBD2. The receptor was derived from a male patient aged 2 to 10 who had a stem cell transplant for chronic granulomatous disease, so the T cells may come from the graft donor. CDR3 sequence reads: CASSAELAGHYEQYF. The CDR3, as DNA: TGTGCCAGCAGCGCGGAACTAGCGGGCCACTACGAGCAGTACTTC.